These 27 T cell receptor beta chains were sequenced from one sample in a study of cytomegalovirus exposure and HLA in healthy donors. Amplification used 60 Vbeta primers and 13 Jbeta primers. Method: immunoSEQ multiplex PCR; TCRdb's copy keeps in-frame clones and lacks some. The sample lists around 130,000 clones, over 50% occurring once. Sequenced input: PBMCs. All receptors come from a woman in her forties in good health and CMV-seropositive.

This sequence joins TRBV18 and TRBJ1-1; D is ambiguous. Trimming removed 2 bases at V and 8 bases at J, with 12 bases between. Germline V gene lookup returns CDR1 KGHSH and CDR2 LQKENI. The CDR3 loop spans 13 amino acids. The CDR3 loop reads CASSPGEFLEAFF. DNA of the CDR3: TGTGCCAGCTCACCAGGAGAGTTCTTAGAAGCTTTCTTT.

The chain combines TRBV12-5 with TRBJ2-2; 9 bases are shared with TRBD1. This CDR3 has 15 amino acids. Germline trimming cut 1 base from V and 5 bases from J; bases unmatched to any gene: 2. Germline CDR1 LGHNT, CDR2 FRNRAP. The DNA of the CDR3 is TGTGCTAGTGGTTTGGGACAGGGGGATACCGGGGAGCTGTTTTTT. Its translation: CASGLGQGDTGELFF.

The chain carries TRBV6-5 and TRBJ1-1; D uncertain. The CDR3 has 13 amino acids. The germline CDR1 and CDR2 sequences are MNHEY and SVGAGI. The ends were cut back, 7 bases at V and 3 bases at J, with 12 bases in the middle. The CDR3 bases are TGTGCCAGCACCCCTCGGAGGGACACTGAAGCTTTCTTT. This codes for CASTPRRDTEAFF.

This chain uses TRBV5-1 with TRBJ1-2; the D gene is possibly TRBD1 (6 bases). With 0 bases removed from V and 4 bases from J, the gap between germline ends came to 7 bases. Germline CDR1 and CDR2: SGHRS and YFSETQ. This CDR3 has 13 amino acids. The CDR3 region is CASSLETGYGYTF. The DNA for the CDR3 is TGCGCCAGCAGCTTGGAGACAGGCTATGGCTACACCTTC. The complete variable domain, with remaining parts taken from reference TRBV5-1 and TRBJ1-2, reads KAGVTQTPRYLIKTRGQQVTLSCSPISGHRSVSWYQQTPGQGLQFLFEYFSETQRNKGNFPGRFSGRQFSNSRSEMNVSTLELGDSALYLCASSLETGYGYTFGSGTRLTVV.

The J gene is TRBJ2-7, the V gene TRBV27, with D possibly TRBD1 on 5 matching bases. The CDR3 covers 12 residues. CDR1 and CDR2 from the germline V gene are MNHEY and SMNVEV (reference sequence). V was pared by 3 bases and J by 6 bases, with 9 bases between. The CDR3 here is CASSFPGSEQYF. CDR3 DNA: TGTGCCAGCAGTTTTCCAGGGTCCGAGCAGTACTTC.

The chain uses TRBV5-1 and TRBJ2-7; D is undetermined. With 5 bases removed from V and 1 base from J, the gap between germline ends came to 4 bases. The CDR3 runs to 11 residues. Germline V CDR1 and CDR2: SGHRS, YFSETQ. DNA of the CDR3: TGCGCCAGCAGTCAGTCCTACGAGCAGTACTTC. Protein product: CASSQSYEQYF.

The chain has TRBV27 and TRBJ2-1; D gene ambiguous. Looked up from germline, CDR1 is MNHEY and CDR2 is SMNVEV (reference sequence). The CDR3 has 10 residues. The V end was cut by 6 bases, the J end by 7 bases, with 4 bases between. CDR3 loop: CASSLNEQFF. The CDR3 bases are TGTGCCAGCAGCCTTAATGAGCAGTTCTTC.

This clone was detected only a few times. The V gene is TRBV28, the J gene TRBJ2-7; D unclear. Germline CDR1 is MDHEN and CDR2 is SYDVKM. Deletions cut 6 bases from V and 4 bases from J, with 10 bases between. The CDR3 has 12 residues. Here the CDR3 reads CASRTTAYEQYF. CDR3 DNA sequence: TGTGCCAGCAGGACCACAGCTTACGAGCAGTACTTC.

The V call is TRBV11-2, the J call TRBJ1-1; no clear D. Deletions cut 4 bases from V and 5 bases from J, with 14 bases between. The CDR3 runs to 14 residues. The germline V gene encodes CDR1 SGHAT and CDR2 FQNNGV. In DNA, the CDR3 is TGTGCCAGCAGCTCATCGGGGTACTTGACTGAAGCTTTCTTT. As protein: CASSSSGYLTEAFF.

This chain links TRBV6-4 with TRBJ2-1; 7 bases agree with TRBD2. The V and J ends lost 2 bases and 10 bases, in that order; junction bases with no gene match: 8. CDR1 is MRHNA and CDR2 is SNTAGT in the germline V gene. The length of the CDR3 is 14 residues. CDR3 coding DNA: TGTGCCAGCAGTGACGGCAGGGAGGGTGAGGAGCAGTTCTTC. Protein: CASSDGREGEEQFF.

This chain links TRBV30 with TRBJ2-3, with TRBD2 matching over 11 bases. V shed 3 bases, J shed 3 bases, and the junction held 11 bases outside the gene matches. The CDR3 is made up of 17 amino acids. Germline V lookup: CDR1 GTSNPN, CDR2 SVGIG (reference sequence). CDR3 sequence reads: CAWRSVAGGLGTDTQYF. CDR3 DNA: TGTGCCTGGAGGTCGGTAGCGGGGGGGCTTGGTACAGATACGCAGTATTTT.

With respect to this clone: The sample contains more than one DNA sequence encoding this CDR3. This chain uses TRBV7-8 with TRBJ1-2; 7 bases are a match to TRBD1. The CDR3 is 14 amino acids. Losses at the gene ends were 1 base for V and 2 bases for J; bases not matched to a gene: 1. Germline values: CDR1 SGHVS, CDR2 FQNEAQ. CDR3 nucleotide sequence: TGTGCCAGCAGCTTAGGACAGGGCAACTATGGCTACACCTTC. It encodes CASSLGQGNYGYTF. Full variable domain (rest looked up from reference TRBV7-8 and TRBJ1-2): GAGVSQSPRYKVAKRGQDVALRCDPISGHVSLFWYQQALGQGPEFLTYFQNEAQLDKSGLPSDRFFAERPEGSVSTLKIQRTQQEDSAVYLCASSLGQGNYGYTFGSGTRLTVV.

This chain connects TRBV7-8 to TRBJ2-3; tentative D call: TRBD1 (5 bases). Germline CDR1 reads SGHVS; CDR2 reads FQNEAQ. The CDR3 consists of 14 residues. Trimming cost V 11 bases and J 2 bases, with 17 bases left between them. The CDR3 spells CASSQGKYTDTQYF. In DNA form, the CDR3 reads TGTGCCTCATCCCAGGGTAAATACACAGATACGCAGTATTTT.

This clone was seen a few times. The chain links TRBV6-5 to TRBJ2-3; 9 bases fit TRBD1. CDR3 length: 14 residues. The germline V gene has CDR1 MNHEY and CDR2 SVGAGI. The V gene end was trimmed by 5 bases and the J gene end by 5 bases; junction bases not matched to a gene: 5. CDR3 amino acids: CASSPQGAEDTQYF. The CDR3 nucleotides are TGTGCCAGCAGTCCACAGGGGGCTGAAGATACGCAGTATTTT.

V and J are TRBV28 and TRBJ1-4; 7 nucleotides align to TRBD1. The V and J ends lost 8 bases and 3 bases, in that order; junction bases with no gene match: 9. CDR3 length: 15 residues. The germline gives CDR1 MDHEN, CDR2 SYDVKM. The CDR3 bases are TGTGCCAGCGCCCCTCCGGGACAGTCTAATGAAAAACTGTTTTTT. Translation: CASAPPGQSNEKLFF.

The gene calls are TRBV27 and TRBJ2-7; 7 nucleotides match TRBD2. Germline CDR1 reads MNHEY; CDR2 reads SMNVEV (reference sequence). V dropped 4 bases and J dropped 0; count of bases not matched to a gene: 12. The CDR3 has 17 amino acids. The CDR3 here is CASSSLQAGSDSYEQYF. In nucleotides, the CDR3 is TGTGCCAGCAGTTCCCTTCAAGCGGGGAGTGACTCCTACGAGCAGTACTTC.

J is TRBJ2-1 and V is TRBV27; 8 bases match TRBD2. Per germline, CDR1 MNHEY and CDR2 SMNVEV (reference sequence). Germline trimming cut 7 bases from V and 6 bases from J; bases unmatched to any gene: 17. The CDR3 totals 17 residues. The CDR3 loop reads CASTNAERELRGNEQFF. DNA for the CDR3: TGTGCCAGCACAAATGCGGAGCGGGAGCTCAGGGGCAATGAGCAGTTCTTC.

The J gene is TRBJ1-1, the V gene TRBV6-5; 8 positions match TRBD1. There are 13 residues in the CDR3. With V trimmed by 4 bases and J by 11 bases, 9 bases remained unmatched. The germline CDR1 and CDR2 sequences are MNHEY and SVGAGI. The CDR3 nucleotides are TGTGCCAGCAGTTCAGGACAGGGAGTGAGGGCTTTCTTT. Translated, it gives CASSSGQGVRAFF.

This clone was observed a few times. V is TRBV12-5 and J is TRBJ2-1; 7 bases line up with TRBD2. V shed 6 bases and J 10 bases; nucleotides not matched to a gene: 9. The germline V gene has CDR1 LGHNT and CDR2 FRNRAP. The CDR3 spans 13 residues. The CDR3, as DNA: TGTGCTAGTGGATTCAATGGGCGGGAGGAGCAGTTCTTC. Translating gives CASGFNGREEQFF.

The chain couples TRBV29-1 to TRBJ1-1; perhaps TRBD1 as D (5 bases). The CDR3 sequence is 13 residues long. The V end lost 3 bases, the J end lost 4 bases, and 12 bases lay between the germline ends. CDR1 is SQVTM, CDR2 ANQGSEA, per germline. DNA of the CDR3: TGCAGCGTTGAGCCCCAGGGCGGCACTGAAGCTTTCTTT. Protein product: CSVEPQGGTEAFF.

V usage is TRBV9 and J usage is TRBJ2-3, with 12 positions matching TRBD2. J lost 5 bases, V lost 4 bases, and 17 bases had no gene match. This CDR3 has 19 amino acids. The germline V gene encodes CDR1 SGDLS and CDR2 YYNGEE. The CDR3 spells CASSPRTSGTQGRRDTQYF. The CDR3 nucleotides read TGTGCCAGCAGCCCCAGGACTAGCGGGACTCAGGGCCGGAGAGATACGCAGTATTTT.

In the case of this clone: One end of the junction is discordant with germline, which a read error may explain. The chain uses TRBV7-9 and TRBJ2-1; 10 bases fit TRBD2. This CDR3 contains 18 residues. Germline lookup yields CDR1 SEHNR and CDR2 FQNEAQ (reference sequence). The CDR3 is CASSLEGRLAGAYSEQFF. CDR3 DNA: TGTGCCAGCAGCTTAGAAGGTAGGCTAGCGGGGGCCTACAGTGAGCAGTTCTTC.

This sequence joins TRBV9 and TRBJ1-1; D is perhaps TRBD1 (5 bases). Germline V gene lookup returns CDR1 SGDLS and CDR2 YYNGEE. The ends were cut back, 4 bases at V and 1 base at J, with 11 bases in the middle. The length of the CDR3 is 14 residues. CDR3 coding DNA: TGTGCCAGCAGCCCCGCGGGGGGGAACACTGAAGCTTTCTTT. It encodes CASSPAGGNTEAFF.

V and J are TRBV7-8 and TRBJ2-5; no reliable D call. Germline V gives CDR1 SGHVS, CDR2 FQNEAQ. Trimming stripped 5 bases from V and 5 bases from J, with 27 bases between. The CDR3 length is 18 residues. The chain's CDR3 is CASSKDRSMGFYGETQYF. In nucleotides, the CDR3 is TGTGCCAGCAGCAAGGATAGGAGTATGGGTTTTTATGGGGAGACCCAGTACTTC.

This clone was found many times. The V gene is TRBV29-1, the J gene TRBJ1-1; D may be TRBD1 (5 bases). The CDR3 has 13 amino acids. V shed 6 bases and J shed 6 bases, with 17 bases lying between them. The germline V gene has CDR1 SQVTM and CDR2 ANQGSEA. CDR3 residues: CSVSLGEASEAFF. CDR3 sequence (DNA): TGCAGCGTCTCCTTGGGGGAGGCCTCTGAAGCTTTCTTT.

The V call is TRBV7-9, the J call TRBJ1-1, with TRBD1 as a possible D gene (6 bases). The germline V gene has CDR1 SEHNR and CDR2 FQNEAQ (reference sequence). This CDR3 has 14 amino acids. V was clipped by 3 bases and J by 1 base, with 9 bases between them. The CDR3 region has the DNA TGTGCCAGCAGCTTCCACAGGGAGAACACTGAAGCTTTCTTT. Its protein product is CASSFHRENTEAFF. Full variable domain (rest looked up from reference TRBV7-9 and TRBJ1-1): DTGVSQNPRHKITKRGQNVTFRCDPISEHNRLYWYRQTLGQGPEFLTYFQNEAQLEKSRLLSDRFSAERPKGSFSTLEIQRTEQGDSAMYLCASSFHRENTEAFFGQGTRLTVV.

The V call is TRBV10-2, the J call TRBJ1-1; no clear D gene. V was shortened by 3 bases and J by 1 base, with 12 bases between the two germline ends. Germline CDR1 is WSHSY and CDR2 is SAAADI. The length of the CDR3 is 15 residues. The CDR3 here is CASSDGGAPNTEAFF. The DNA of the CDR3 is TGCGCCAGCAGTGACGGCGGAGCACCGAACACTGAAGCTTTCTTT.